This T cell receptor beta chain was retrieved from a study of PD-1 blockade in classical Hodgkin lymphoma. Noted time point: cycle 4 day 1 (C4D1), after more than 5 weeks of nivolumab. In every patient, relapse followed autologous stem cell transplantation, while exposure to brentuximab vedotin differed. TCRdb's table, derived via immunoSEQ multiplex PCR, lists solely in-frame clones and lacks some. This table has some 48,000 clones, roughly 80% appearing once. Germline V gene sequence: CDR1 MNHEY, CDR2 SMNVEV (reference sequence). Between the trimmed V and J ends, which lost 5 bases and 8 bases, there was a span of 15 bases. The CDR3 has 13 residues.

The starting material was peripheral blood mononuclear cells (PBMCs), obtained before the fourth cycle of nivolumab. The gene calls are TRBV27 and TRBJ1-2; possibly TRBD1 for D (6 bases). This clonotype was sampled from a human donor with classical Hodgkin lymphoma. CDR3 amino acids: CASSPGTPAGYTF. CDR3 nucleotides: TGTGCCAGCAGTCCAGGGACACCAGCGGGCTACACCTTC.